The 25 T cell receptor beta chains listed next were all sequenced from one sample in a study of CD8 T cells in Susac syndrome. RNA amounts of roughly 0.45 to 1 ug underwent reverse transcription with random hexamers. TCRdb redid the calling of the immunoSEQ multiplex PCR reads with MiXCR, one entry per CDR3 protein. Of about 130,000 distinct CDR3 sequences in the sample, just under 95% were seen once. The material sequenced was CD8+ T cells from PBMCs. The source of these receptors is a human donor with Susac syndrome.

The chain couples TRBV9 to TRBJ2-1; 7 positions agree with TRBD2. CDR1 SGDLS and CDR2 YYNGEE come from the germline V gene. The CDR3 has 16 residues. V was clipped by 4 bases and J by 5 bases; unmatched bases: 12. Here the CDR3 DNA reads TGTGCCAGCAGCCTAGGGGAGGGGCTGGGACACAATGAGCAGTTCTTC. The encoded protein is CASSLGEGLGHNEQFF.

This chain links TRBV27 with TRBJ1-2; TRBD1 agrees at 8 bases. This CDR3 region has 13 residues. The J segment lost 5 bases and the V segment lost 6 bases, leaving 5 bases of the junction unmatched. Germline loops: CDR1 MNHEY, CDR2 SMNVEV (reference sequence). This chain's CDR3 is CASSRTGPYGYTF. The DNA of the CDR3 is TGTGCCAGCAGCCGGACAGGGCCATATGGCTACACCTTC.

CDR3 nucleotide sequence: TGCGCCAGCAGCCCCCCGTCCCTCACTGAAGCTTTCTTT. Amino acid sequence: CASSPPSLTEAFF. The rearrangement links TRBV4-1 to TRBJ1-1, with unresolved D. The CDR3 has 13 amino acids. V lost 4 bases and J lost 4, with 10 bases in between. Germline assignment: CDR1 MGHRA and CDR2 YSYEKL.

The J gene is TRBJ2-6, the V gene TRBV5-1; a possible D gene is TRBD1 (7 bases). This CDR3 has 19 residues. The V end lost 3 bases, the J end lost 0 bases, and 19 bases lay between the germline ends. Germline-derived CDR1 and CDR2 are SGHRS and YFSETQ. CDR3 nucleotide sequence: TGCGCCAGCAGCTGGAGGGACAGAGAAATCATCTCTGGGGCCAACGTCCTGACTTTC. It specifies CASSWRDREIISGANVLTF.

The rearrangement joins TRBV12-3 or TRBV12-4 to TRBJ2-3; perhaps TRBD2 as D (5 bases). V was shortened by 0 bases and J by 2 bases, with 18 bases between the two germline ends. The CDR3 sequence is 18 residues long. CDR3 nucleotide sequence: TGTGCCAGCAGTTTAGCCCCCGTACGAGAGGGAAACACAGATACGCAGTATTTT. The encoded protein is CASSLAPVREGNTDTQYF.

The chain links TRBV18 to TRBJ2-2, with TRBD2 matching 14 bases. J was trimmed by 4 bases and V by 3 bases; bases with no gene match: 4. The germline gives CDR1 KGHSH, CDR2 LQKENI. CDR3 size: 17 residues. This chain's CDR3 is CASSPGTSGSGTGELFF. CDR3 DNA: TGTGCCAGCTCACCGGGGACTAGCGGGAGCGGCACCGGGGAGCTGTTTTTT.

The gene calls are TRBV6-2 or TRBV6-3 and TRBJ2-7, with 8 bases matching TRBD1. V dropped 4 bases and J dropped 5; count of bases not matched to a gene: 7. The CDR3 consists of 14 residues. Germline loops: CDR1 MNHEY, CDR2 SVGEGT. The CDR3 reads CASSSRQGMDEQYF. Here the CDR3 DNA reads TGTGCCAGCAGTTCTCGACAGGGGATGGACGAGCAGTACTTC.

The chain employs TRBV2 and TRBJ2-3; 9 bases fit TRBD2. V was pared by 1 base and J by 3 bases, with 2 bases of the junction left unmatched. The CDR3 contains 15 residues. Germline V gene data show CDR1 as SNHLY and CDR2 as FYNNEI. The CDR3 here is CASSEVSGSTDTQYF. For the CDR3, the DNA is TGTGCCAGCAGTGAAGTTAGCGGGAGTACAGATACGCAGTATTTT.

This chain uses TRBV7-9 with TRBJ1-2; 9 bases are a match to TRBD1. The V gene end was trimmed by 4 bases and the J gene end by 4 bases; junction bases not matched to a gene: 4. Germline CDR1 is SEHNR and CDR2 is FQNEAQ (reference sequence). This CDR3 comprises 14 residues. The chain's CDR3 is CASSSPGQGYGYTF. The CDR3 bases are TGTGCCAGCAGCTCACCGGGACAGGGCTATGGCTACACCTTC.

The CDR3: CASSVDGGGYNEQFF. CDR3 nucleotide sequence: TGTGCCAGCAGCGTAGACGGAGGTGGCTACAATGAGCAGTTCTTC. J is TRBJ2-1 and V is TRBV9; D might be TRBD2 (5 bases). V lost 0 bases and J 3 bases, leaving 10 bases between the germline ends. CDR3 size: 15 residues. Germline V CDR1 and CDR2: SGDLS, YYNGEE.

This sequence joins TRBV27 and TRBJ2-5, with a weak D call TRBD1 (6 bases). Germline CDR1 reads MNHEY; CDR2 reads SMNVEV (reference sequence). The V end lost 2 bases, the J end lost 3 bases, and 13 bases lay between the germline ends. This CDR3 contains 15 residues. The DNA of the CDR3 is TGTGCCAGCAGTTTACATCAGGGGCTGAAAGAGACCCAGTACTTC. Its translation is CASSLHQGLKETQYF.

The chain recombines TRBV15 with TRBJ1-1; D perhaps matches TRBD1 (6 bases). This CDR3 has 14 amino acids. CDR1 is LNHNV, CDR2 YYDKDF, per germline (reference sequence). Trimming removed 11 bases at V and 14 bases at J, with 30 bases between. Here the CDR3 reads CAVGGGPEPRNLFF. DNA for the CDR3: TGTGCCGTAGGCGGGGGGCCGGAGCCTCGGAATTTATTCTTT. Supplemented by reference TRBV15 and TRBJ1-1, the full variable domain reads DAMVIQNPRYQVTQFGKPVTLSCSQTLNHNVMYWYQQKSSQAPKLLFHYYDKDFNNEADTPDNFQSRRPNTSFCFLDIRSPGLGDTAMYLCAVGGGPEPRNLFFGQGTRLTVV.

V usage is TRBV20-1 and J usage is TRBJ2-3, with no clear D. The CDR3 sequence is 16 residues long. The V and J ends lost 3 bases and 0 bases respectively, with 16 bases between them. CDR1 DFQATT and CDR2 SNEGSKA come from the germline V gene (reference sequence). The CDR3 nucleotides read TGCAGTGCTAGCAATCCCCCCCACGGCAGCACAGATACGCAGTATTTT. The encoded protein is CSASNPPHGSTDTQYF.

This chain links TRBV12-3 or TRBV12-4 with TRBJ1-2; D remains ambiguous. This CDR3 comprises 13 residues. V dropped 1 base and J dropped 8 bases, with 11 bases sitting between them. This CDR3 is CASSLVAGEGYTF. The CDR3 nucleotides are TGTGCCAGCAGTTTAGTGGCTGGTGAAGGCTACACCTTC.

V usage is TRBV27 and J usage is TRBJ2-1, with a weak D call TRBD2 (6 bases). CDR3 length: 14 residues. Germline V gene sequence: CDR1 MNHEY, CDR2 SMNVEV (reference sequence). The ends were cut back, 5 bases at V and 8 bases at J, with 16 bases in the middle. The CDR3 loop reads CASSPSGTPDEQFF. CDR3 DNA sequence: TGTGCCAGCAGTCCTTCCGGGACTCCAGATGAGCAGTTCTTC.

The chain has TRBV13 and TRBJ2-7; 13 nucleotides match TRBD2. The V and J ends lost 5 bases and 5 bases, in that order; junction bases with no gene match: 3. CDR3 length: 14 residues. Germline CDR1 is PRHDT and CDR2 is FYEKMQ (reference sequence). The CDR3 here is CASSTGTSGNEQYF. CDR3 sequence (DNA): TGTGCCAGCAGCACAGGGACTAGCGGGAACGAGCAGTACTTC.

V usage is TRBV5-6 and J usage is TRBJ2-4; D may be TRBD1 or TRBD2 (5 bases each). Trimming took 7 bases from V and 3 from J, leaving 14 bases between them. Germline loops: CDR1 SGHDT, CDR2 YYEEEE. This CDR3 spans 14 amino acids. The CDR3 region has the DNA TGTGCCAGCGGCCATTGGGGGAGCAAAAACATTCAGTACTTC. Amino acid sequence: CASGHWGSKNIQYF.

DNA of the CDR3: TGTGCCACCAGTGAAGAGGGGAACTATGGCTACACCTTC. Protein sequence: CATSEEGNYGYTF. The rearrangement links TRBV15 to TRBJ1-2; D might be TRBD1 (5 bases). CDR1 LNHNV and CDR2 YYDKDF come from the germline V gene (reference sequence). Between the trimmed V and J ends, which lost 6 bases and 2 bases, there was a span of 10 bases. The CDR3 is made up of 13 amino acids.

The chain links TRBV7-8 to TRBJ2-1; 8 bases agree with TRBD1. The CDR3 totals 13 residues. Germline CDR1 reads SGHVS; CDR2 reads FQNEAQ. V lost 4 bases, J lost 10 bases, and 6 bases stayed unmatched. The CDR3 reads CASSYRQGHEQFF. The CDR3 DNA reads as TGTGCCAGCAGCTACCGACAGGGGCACGAGCAGTTCTTC.

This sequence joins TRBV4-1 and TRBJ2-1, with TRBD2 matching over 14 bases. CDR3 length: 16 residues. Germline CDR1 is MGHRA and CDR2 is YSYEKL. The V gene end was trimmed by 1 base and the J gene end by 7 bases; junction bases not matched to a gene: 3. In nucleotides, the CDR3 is TGCGCCAGCAGCCAAGTCGGACTAGCGGGAGGTAATGAGCAGTTCTTC. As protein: CASSQVGLAGGNEQFF.

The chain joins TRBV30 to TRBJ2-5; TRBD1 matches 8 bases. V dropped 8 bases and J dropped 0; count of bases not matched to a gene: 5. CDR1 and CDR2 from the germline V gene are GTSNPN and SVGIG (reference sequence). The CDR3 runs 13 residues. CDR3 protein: CAGGQENQETQYF. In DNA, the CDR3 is TGTGCCGGGGGACAGGAGAACCAAGAGACCCAGTACTTC.

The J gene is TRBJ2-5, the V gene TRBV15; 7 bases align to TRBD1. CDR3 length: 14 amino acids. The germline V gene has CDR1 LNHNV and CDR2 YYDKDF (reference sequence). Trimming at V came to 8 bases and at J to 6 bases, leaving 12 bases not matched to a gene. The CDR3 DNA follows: TGTGCCACCGCATTCGACAGGGATTCGAAGACCCAGTACTTC. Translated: CATAFDRDSKTQYF.

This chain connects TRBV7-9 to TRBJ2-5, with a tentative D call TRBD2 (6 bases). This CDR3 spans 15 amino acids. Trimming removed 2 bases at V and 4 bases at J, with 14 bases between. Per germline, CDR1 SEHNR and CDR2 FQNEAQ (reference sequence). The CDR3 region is CASSLNSGRGETQYF. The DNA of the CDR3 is TGTGCCAGCAGCTTAAATTCAGGGCGGGGAGAGACCCAGTACTTC. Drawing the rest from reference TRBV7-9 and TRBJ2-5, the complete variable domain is DTGVSQNPRHKITKRGQNVTFRCDPISEHNRLYWYRQTLGQGPEFLTYFQNEAQLEKSRLLSDRFSAERPKGSFSTLEIQRTEQGDSAMYLCASSLNSGRGETQYFGPGTRLLVL.

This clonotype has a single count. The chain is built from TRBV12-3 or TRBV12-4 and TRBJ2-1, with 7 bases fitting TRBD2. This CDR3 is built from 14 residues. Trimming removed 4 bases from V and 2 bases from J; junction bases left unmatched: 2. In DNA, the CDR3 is TGTGCCAGCAGTTCGGGGGGTACCTACAATGAGCAGTTCTTC. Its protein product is CASSSGGTYNEQFF.

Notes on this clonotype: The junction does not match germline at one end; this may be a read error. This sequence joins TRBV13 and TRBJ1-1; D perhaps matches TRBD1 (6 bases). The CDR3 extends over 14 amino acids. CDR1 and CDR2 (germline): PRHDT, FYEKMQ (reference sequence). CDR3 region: CASSLGRGNTEAFF. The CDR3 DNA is TGTGCCAGCAGTTTAGGCAGGGGGAACACTGAAGCTTTCTTT. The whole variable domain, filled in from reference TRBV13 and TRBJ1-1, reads AAGVIQSPRHLIKEKRETATLKCYPIPRHDTVYWYQQGPGQDPQFLISFYEKMQSDKGSIPDRFSAQQFSDYHSELNMSSLELGDSALYFCASSLGRGNTEAFFGQGTRLTVV.